Below, 4 T cell receptor beta chains from the same sample are listed, as sequenced in a study of blood T cell repertoires in COVID-19. Profiling relied on immunoSEQ multiplex PCR, and the TCRdb table lists in-frame clones only, not all of them. The profile covers 500,000 or so clones, with 87% appearing a single time and 0.7% taken by the ten largest. The sample taken for sequencing was PBMCs or T cells enriched from blood (not recorded which). The origin of the receptors is a young woman who had recovered from COVID-19.

This rearrangement joins TRBV28 to TRBJ2-1, with a weak D call TRBD1 (6 bases). This CDR3 region has 15 residues. Germline assignment: CDR1 MDHEN and CDR2 SYDVKM. V was shortened by 5 bases and J by 7 bases, with 18 bases between the two germline ends. The CDR3 DNA sequence: TGTGCCAGCAGTAACAGGGTCGTAAGGTGGAATGAGCAGTTCTTC. It is translated as CASSNRVVRWNEQFF.

This CDR3 reads CASSGGTGGPQETQYF. CDR3 in DNA: TGTGCCAGCAGCGGAGGGACGGGGGGCCCTCAAGAGACCCAGTACTTC. The chain has TRBV9 and TRBJ2-5; TRBD2 might be the D (7 bases). Germline CDR1 and CDR2: SGDLS and YYNGEE. The CDR3 runs to 16 residues. V was shortened by 3 bases and J by 2 bases, with 17 bases between the two germline ends.

The chain links TRBV2 to TRBJ1-5; D remains unclear. Trimming stripped 3 bases from V and 2 bases from J, with 2 bases between. Germline V gives CDR1 SNHLY, CDR2 FYNNEI. The CDR3 loop spans 12 amino acids. This CDR3 is CASSDGNQPQHF. The CDR3 DNA reads TGTGCCAGCAGTGACGGCAATCAGCCCCAGCATTTT.

The chain links TRBV11-2 to TRBJ2-1; 12 bases line up with TRBD2. Germline V lookup: CDR1 SGHAT, CDR2 FQNNGV. V lost 8 bases to trimming and J lost 8 bases; unmatched junction nucleotides: 13. The CDR3 loop spans 16 amino acids. CDR3 coding DNA: TGTGCCAGCCAGGCTAGCGGGGGGGCCATGATGGATGAGCAGTTCTTC. Translation gives CASQASGGAMMDEQFF.